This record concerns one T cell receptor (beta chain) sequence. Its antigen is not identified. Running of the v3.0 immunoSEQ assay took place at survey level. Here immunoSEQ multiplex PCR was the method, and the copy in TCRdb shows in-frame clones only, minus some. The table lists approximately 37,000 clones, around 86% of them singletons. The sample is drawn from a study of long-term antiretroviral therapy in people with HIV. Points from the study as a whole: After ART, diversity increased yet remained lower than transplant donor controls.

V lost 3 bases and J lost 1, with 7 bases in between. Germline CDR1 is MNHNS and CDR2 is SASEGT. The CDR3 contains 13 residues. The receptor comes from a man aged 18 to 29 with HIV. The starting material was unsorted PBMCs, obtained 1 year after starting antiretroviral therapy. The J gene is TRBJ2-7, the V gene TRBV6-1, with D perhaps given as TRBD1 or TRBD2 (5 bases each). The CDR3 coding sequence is TGTGCCAGCAGTGAGGGGGAATCCTACGAGCAGTACTTC. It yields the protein CASSEGESYEQYF.